The 9 T cell receptor beta chains presented below share a single source sample, sequenced in a study of follicular helper T cells after annual influenza vaccination. Time point here: 2015-2016 season, pre-vaccination. Assay: immunoSEQ multiplex PCR; the TCRdb copy retains only in-frame clones and omits some. The sample shows roughly 1,500 clones, 84% of them seen only once. The sequencing here drew on CXCR5+ CD38- circulating T follicular helper cells from blood, taken on the day of influenza vaccination. The subset is: circulating Tfh, non-naive CD4+CXCR5+PD-1+ (ICOS+CD38+ or ICOS-CD38-). All receptors come from an adult who received the influenza vaccine.

The CDR3 DNA follows: TGCGCCAGCAGCCAGCGTGAGTTTGACAATGAGCAGTTCTTC. Translation gives CASSQREFDNEQFF. V usage is TRBV4-1 and J usage is TRBJ2-1; D remains unclear. Trimming removed 3 bases from V and 5 bases from J, with 11 bases in between. The germline gives CDR1 MGHRA, CDR2 YSYEKL. CDR3 size: 14 residues.

This chain links TRBV14 with TRBJ2-1, with 13 nucleotides matching TRBD2. The CDR3 contains 18 residues. Germline V CDR1 and CDR2: SGHDN, FVKESK. V lost 4 bases, J lost 4 bases, and 10 bases stayed unmatched. The CDR3 region has the DNA TGTGCCAGCAGCCTCGGACTAGCGGGGGCTCCGAGATACAATGAGCAGTTCTTC. Translated: CASSLGLAGAPRYNEQFF.

The rearrangement joins TRBV5-5 to TRBJ2-7; 10 bases agree with TRBD1. The germline V gene has CDR1 SGHKS and CDR2 YYEKEE (reference sequence). The J segment lost 8 bases and the V segment lost 3 bases, leaving 8 bases of the junction unmatched. The CDR3 spans 14 residues. This chain's CDR3 is CASSSGQGVRQQYF. The CDR3, as DNA: TGTGCCAGCAGCTCCGGACAGGGGGTCCGCCAGCAGTACTTC.

Notes on this clone: Sequence at one end of the junction differs from germline and may be a read error. The rearrangement uses TRBV19 and TRBJ2-3, with D possibly TRBD1 on 5 matching bases. CDR3 length: 12 amino acids. The germline gives CDR1 LNHDA, CDR2 SQIVND (reference sequence). The CDR3 protein is CASSPSTATQYF. The CDR3 bases are TGTGCCAGTAGCCCCTCGACAGCTACGCAGTATTTT.

The chain carries TRBV18 and TRBJ1-2, with D tentatively TRBD1 (5 bases). Trimming pared 2 bases from V and 4 bases from J, leaving 14 bases between. The CDR3 covers 15 residues. Germline lookup yields CDR1 KGHSH and CDR2 LQKENI. The CDR3 bases are TGTGCCAGCTCACCAAGTAAGGGCGGGGGCTATGGCTACACCTTC. Protein: CASSPSKGGGYGYTF.

The V gene is TRBV2, the J gene TRBJ1-1, with D hard to call. Germline V CDR1 and CDR2: SNHLY, FYNNEI. This CDR3 region has 14 residues. Between the trimmed V and J ends, which lost 7 bases and 1 base, there was a span of 13 bases. CDR3 in amino acids: CASNLESTNTEAFF. CDR3 bases: TGTGCCAGCAATCTAGAGAGCACGAACACTGAAGCTTTCTTT.

J is TRBJ2-6 and V is TRBV7-9; D gene uncertain. Trimming removed 5 bases from V and 0 bases from J, with 11 bases in between. The CDR3 extends over 16 amino acids. CDR1 is SEHNR and CDR2 is FQNEAQ in the germline V gene (reference sequence). The CDR3 loop reads CASSPMTDSGANVLTF. In nucleotides, the CDR3 is TGTGCCAGCAGCCCAATGACGGACTCTGGGGCCAACGTCCTGACTTTC.

This clone was found a few times. V usage is TRBV2 and J usage is TRBJ2-7, with D perhaps matching TRBD2 (6 bases). V lost 6 bases and J lost 3, with 24 bases in between. This CDR3 has 17 amino acids. Per germline, CDR1 SNHLY and CDR2 FYNNEI. The CDR3 DNA sequence: TGTGCCAGCAGGGGAAGCGGGCACCTCATATTCCTCTACGAGCAGTACGTC. This translates into CASRGSGHLIFLYEQYV.

The chain links TRBV6-5 to TRBJ1-1; TRBD1 might be the D (6 bases). Trimming took off 5 bases at V and 5 bases at J, with 15 bases between the two ends. The CDR3 has 14 amino acids. The germline CDR1 and CDR2 sequences are MNHEY and SVGAGI. The CDR3 coding sequence is TGTGCCAGCAGTCCGGGGGCGGAGAAAACTGAAGCTTTCTTT. Its protein product is CASSPGAEKTEAFF.